A single T cell receptor (beta chain) is shown here with its context. The data were obtained in a study of blood T cell repertoires in COVID-19. Study-level background: Collection of acute and convalescent COVID-19 samples took place in the United States, Italy and Spain.

This study enrolled people aged roughly 18 to 90 from around 26 US geographic areas. Cohort assignment relied on participant-reported clinical history. Two negative PCRs, clearance, or symptom resolution were required of recovered Cohort 3 donors. Using immunoSEQ multiplex PCR, the repertoire was profiled, and TCRdb retains in-frame clones only, with some absent. Here the sample spans 160,000 or so clones, approximately 82% being singletons. The length of the CDR3 is 19 residues. V trimming: 1 base; J trimming: 2 bases; junction bases outside the gene matches: 15. Germline CDR1 is SGHVS and CDR2 is FNYEAQ.

This sequence joins TRBV7-6 and TRBJ1-1; 8 positions agree with TRBD1. This TCR was recovered from a man between 60 and 70 years old who had recovered from COVID-19. The sequenced sample consisted of PBMCs or T cells enriched from blood (not recorded which). In DNA form, the CDR3 reads TGTGCCAGCAGCTTAGTTAGGTTAGGACAGGGAGTTACAAACACTGAAGCTTTCTTT. It codes for CASSLVRLGQGVTNTEAFF.